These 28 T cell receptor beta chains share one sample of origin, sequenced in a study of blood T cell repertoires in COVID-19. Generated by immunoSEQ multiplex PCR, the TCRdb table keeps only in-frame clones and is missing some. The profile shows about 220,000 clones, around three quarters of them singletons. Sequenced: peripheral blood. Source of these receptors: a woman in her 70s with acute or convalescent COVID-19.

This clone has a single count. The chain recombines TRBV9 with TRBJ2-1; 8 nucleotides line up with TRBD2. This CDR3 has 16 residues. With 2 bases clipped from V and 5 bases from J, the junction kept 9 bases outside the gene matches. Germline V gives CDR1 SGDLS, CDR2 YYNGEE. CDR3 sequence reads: CASSVGLADANNEQFF. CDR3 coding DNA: TGTGCCAGCAGCGTCGGACTAGCAGATGCTAACAATGAGCAGTTCTTC.

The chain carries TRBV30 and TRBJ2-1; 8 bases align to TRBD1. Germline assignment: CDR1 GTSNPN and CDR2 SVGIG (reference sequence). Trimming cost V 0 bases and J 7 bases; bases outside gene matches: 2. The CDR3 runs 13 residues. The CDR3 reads CAWSVRQGNEQFF. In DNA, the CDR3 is TGTGCCTGGAGTGTAAGACAGGGGAATGAGCAGTTCTTC.

CDR3 residues: CAIERRGWGELFF. CDR3 sequence (DNA): TGTGCCATCGAGCGGCGGGGCTGGGGGGAGCTGTTTTTT. The V call is TRBV5-4, the J call TRBJ2-2, with TRBD2 as a possible D gene (6 bases). The CDR3 is 13 residues long. The V end was cut by 9 bases, the J end by 8 bases, with 17 bases between. Germline assignment: CDR1 SGHNT and CDR2 YYREEE (reference sequence). The entire variable domain, with the rest obtained from reference TRBV5-4 and TRBJ2-2, is as follows: ETGVTQSPTHLIKTRGQQVTLRCSSQSGHNTVSWYQQALGQGPQFIFQYYREEENGRGNFPPRFSGLQFPNYSSELNVNALELDDSALYLCAIERRGWGELFFGEGSRLTVL.

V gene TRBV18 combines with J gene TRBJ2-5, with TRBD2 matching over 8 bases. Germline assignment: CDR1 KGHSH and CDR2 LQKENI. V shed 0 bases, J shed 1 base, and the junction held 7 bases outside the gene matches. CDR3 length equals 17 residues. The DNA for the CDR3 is TGTGCCAGCTCACCACCGGGCGGCCGGGGGGGCCAAGAGACCCAGTACTTC. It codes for CASSPPGGRGGQETQYF.

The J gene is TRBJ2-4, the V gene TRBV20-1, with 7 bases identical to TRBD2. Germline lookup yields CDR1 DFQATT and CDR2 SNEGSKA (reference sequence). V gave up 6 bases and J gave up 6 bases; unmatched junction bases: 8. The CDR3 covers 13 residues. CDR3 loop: CSASPGLTNIQYF. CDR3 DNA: TGCAGTGCGAGTCCGGGACTAACAAACATTCAGTACTTC.

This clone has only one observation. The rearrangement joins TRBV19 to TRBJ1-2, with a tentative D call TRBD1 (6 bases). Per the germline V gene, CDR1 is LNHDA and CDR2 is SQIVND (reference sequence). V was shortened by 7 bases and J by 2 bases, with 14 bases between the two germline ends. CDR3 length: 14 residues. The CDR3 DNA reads TGTGCCAGTACGGCGACAGGAACAAACTATGGCTACACCTTC. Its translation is CASTATGTNYGYTF. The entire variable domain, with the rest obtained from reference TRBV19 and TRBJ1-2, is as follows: DGGITQSPKYLFRKEGQNVTLSCEQNLNHDAMYWYRQDPGQGLRLIYYSQIVNDFQKGDIAEGYSVSREKKESFPLTVTSAQKNPTAFYLCASTATGTNYGYTFGSGTRLTVV.

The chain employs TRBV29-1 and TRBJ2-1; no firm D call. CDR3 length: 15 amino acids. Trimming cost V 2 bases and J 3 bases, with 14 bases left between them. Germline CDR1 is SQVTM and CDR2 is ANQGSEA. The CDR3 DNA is TGCAGCGTTGAATCCCCCAGCGTGGGCTACAATGAGCAGTTCTTC. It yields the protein CSVESPSVGYNEQFF.

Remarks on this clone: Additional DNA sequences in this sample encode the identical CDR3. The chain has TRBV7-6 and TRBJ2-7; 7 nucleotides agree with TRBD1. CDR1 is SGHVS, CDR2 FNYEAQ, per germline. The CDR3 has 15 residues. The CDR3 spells CASSFRDRPTYEQYV. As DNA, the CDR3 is TGCGCCAGCAGCTTCCGGGACAGACCGACCTACGAGCAGTACGTC.

DNA for the CDR3: TGTGCCAGCAGTGCCGATAAACGGGTCGCTGAGCAGTACGTC. It yields the protein CASSADKRVAEQYV. The chain is built from TRBV6-2 or TRBV6-3 and TRBJ2-7; D not certain. Trimming shortened V by 5 bases and J by 7 bases, and 18 bases separated the two germline ends. This CDR3 spans 14 amino acids. Germline V gives CDR1 MNHEY, CDR2 SVGEGT.

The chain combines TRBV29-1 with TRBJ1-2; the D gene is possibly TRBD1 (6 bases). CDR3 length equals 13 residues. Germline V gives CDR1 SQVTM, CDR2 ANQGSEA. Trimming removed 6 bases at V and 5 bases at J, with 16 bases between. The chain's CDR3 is CSVQSRTDYGYTF. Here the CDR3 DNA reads TGCAGCGTCCAAAGCCGGACAGATTATGGCTACACCTTC.

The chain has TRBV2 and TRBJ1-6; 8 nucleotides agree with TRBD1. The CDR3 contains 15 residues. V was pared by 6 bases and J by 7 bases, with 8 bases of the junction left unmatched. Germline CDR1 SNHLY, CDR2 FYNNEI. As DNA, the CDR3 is TGTGCCAGCAGGGAGATTACAGGGGGGAATTCACCCCTCCACTTT. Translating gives CASREITGGNSPLHF.

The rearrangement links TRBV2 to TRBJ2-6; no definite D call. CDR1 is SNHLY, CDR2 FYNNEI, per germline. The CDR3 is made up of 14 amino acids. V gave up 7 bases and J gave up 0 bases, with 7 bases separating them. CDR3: CASTELSGANVLTF. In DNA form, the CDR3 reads TGTGCCAGCACGGAGCTCTCTGGGGCCAACGTCCTGACTTTC.

CDR3 loop: CASSAYRGLAYEQYF. The CDR3, as DNA: TGTGCCAGCAGCGCCTATAGAGGATTAGCCTACGAGCAGTACTTC. The V and J genes are TRBV5-8 and TRBJ2-7, with unresolved D. The CDR3 is 15 amino acids. V lost 4 bases and J 2 bases, leaving 16 bases between the germline ends. CDR1 is SGHTS, CDR2 YDEGEE, per germline. Together with reference TRBV5-8 and TRBJ2-7, the CDR3 gives the full variable domain: EAGVTQSPTHLIKTRGQQATLRCSPISGHTSVYWYQQALGLGLQFLLWYDEGEERNRGNFPPRFSGRQFPNYSSELNVNALELEDSALYLCASSAYRGLAYEQYFGPGTRLTVT.

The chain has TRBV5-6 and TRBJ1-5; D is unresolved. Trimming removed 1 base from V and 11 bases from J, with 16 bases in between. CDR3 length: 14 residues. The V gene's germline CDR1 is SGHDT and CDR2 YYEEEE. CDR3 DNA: TGTGCCAGCAGCTTGCGCCCCTCGGTCAAGACCCAGCATTTT. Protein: CASSLRPSVKTQHF.

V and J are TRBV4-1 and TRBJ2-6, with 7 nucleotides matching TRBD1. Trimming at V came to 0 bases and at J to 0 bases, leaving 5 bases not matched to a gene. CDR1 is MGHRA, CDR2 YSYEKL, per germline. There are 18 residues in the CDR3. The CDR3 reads CASSQDGQAISGANVLTF. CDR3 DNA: TGCGCCAGCAGCCAAGATGGACAGGCGATCTCTGGGGCCAACGTCCTGACTTTC.

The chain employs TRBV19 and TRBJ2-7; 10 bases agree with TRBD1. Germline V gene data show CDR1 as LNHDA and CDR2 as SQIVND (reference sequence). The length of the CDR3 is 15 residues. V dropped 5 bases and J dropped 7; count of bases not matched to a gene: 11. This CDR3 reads CASSLRTGGRMEQYF. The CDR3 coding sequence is TGTGCCAGTAGTTTGAGGACAGGGGGGCGCATGGAGCAGTACTTC.

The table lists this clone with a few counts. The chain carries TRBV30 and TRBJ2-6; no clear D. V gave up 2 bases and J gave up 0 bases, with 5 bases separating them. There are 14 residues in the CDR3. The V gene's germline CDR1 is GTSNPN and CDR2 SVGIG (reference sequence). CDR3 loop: CAWSSGSGANVLTF. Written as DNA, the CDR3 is TGTGCCTGGAGTTCCGGCTCTGGGGCCAACGTCCTGACTTTC.

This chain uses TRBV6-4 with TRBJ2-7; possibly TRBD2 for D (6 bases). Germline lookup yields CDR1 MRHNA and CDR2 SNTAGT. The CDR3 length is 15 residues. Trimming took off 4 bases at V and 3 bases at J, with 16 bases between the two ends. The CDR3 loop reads CASSVPGAGFYEQYF. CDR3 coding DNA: TGTGCCAGCAGTGTCCCCGGGGCGGGGTTCTACGAGCAGTACTTC.

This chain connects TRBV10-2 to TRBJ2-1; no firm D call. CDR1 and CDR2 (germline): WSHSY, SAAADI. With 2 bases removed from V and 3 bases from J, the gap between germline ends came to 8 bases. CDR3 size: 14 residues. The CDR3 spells CASSEPGLYNEQFF. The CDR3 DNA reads TGCGCCAGCAGTGAGCCGGGTCTCTACAATGAGCAGTTCTTC.

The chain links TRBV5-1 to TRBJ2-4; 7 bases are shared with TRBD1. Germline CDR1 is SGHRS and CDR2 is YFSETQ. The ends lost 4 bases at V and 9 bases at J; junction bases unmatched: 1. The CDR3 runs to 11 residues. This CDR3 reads CASSNRGIQYF. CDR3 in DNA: TGCGCCAGCAGCAACAGGGGCATTCAGTACTTC.

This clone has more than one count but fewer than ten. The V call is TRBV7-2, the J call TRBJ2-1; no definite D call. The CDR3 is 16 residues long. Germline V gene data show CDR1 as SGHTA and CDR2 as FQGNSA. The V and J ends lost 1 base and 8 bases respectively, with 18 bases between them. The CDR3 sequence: CASSLGSPYDSHEQFF. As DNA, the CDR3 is TGTGCCAGCAGCTTAGGTTCCCCCTATGACTCCCATGAGCAGTTCTTC.

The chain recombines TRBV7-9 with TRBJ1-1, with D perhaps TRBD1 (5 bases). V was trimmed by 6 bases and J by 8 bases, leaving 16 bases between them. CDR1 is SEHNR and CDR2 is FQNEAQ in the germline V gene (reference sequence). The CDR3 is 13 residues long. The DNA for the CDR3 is TGTGCCAGCAGTCCCCGGGACTCTTTGGAAGCTTTCTTT. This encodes CASSPRDSLEAFF. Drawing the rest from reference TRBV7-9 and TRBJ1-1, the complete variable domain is DTGVSQNPRHKITKRGQNVTFRCDPISEHNRLYWYRQTLGQGPEFLTYFQNEAQLEKSRLLSDRFSAERPKGSFSTLEIQRTEQGDSAMYLCASSPRDSLEAFFGQGTRLTVV.

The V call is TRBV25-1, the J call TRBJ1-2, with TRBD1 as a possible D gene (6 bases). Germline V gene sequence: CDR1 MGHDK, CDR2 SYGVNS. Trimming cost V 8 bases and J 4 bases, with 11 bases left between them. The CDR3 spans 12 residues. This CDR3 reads CASYRVGYGYTF. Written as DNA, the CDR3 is TGTGCCAGCTACAGGGTAGGCTATGGCTACACCTTC.

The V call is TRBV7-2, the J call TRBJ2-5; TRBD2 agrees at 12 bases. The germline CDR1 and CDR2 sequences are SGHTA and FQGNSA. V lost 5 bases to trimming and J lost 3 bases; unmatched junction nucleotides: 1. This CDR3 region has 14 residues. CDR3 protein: CASSRTSGEETQYF. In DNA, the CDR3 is TGTGCCAGCAGCCGGACTAGCGGGGAAGAGACCCAGTACTTC.

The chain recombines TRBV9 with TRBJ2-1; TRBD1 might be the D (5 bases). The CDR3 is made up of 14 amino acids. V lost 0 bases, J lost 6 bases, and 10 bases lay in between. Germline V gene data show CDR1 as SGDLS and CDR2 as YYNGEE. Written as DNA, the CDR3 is TGTGCCAGCAGCGTAGGTGTCAGGGCCAATGAGCAGTTCTTC. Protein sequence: CASSVGVRANEQFF.

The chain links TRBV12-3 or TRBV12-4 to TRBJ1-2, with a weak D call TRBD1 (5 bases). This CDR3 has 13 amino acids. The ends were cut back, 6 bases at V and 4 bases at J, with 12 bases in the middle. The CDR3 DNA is TGTGCCAGCAGGCGGGGGGACGGCTATGGCTACACCTTC. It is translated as CASRRGDGYGYTF.

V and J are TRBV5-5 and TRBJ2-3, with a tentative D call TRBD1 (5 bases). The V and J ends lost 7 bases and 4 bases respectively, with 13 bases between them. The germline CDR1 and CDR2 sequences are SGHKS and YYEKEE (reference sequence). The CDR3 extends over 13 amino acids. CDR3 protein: CASRQRGPDTQYF. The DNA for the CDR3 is TGTGCCAGCCGACAGCGCGGCCCAGATACGCAGTATTTT.

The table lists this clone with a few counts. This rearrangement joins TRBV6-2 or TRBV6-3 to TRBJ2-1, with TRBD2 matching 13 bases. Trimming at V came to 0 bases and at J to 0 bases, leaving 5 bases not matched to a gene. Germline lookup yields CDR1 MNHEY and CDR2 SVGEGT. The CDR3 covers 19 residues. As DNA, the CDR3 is TGTGCCAGCAGTTACTCGACTAGCGGGGGGTACGGCTCCTACAATGAGCAGTTCTTC. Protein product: CASSYSTSGGYGSYNEQFF.